The 17 T cell receptor beta chains below were found in one sample sequenced in a study of blood T cell repertoires in COVID-19. Some clones are missing from TCRdb's copy, which holds only in-frame ones; the method was immunoSEQ multiplex PCR. Here the sample spans roughly 300,000 clones, over 70% being singletons. The specimen was peripheral blood. The source of these receptors is a woman in her forties or fifties with acute or convalescent COVID-19.

Only a few counts were recorded for this clone. The chain couples TRBV6-4 to TRBJ2-1; D is unresolved. The V gene lost 3 bases and the J gene lost 8 bases, with 11 bases spanning the gap. In germline, CDR1 is MRHNA, CDR2 SNTAGT. There are 13 residues in the CDR3. This CDR3 is CASSEGLDYEQFF. The CDR3 DNA sequence: TGTGCCAGCAGTGAGGGTCTAGACTATGAGCAGTTCTTC.

This clone was observed a single time. V gene TRBV21-1 combines with J gene TRBJ2-7; the table's D call, TRBD2, was not checked against the DNA. TRBV21-1 is flagged as a pseudogene. CDR3 length: 14 residues. The CDR3 spells CASSKRAGVNEQYV. The CDR3 DNA sequence: TGTGCCAGCAGCAAAAGGGCGGGTGTCAACGAGCAGTACGTC.

This chain joins TRBV6-5 and TRBJ2-2; D may be TRBD2 (6 bases). V gave up 6 bases and J gave up 6 bases, with 11 bases separating them. The CDR3 runs 13 residues. Germline CDR1 is MNHEY and CDR2 is SVGAGI. In DNA, the CDR3 is TGTGCCAGCAGCCTGAGGAGGGCCGGGGAGCTGTTTTTT. This encodes CASSLRRAGELFF.

This chain joins TRBV20-1 and TRBJ2-7, with a possible D match to TRBD1 (5 bases). CDR1 and CDR2 (germline): DFQATT, SNEGSKA (reference sequence). The CDR3 loop spans 11 amino acids. With 6 bases removed from V and 3 bases from J, the gap between germline ends came to 9 bases. The CDR3 DNA sequence: TGCAGTGCCTTCCAGGGCTACGAGCAGTACGTC. Translating it yields CSAFQGYEQYV.

J is TRBJ1-5 and V is TRBV6-2 or TRBV6-3; 8 nucleotides agree with TRBD1. Losses at the gene ends were 2 bases for V and 2 bases for J; bases not matched to a gene: 8. CDR3 length: 17 residues. Germline V CDR1 and CDR2: MNHEY, SVGEGT. This chain's CDR3 is CASSYQPGQGGNQPQHF. The DNA of the CDR3 is TGTGCCAGCAGTTACCAGCCCGGACAGGGCGGCAATCAGCCCCAGCATTTT.

The CDR3 DNA reads as TGTGCCAGCAGCTTGCGACAGGACTCCGGGGAAGCTTTCTTT. Its translation is CASSLRQDSGEAFF. J is TRBJ1-1 and V is TRBV7-2; the D gene is possibly TRBD1 (6 bases). CDR1 and CDR2 (germline): SGHTA, FQGNSA. Trimming removed 3 bases at V and 8 bases at J, with 16 bases between. The CDR3 contains 14 residues.

The chain employs TRBV7-2 and TRBJ1-1; D is unresolved. V was pared by 4 bases and J by 10 bases, with 16 bases between. This CDR3 is 13 amino acids long. Looked up from germline, CDR1 is SGHTA and CDR2 is FQGNSA. The DNA of the CDR3 is TGTGCCAGCAGCTCCGGGTCAGTGCCCGGAGCTTTCTTT. It is translated as CASSSGSVPGAFF.

This chain connects TRBV28 to TRBJ2-1, with 9 bases lining up with TRBD1. CDR1 MDHEN and CDR2 SYDVKM come from the germline V gene. V trimming: 11 bases; J trimming: 7 bases; junction bases outside the gene matches: 6. The CDR3 spans 12 residues. The CDR3 is CALGGQGNEQFF. CDR3 DNA: TGTGCCTTGGGGGGACAGGGTAATGAGCAGTTCTTC.

This chain joins TRBV5-6 and TRBJ1-1, with D possibly being TRBD1 (5 bases). Germline V gene data show CDR1 as SGHDT and CDR2 as YYEEEE. The V gene lost 4 bases and the J gene lost 1 base, with 11 bases spanning the gap. CDR3 length: 14 residues. The CDR3 region has the DNA TGTGCCAGCAGCCCCCCAGGGCCGAACACTGAAGCTTTCTTT. Amino acid sequence: CASSPPGPNTEAFF.

This rearrangement joins TRBV9 to TRBJ2-3, with TRBD2 as a possible D gene (6 bases). CDR3 size: 15 residues. Germline V gene data show CDR1 as SGDLS and CDR2 as YYNGEE. V lost 1 base and J 3 bases, leaving 12 bases between the germline ends. The chain's CDR3 is CASSVTPGGTDTQYF. The CDR3 DNA is TGTGCCAGCAGCGTAACCCCCGGGGGAACAGATACGCAGTATTTT.

The gene calls are TRBV11-2 and TRBJ2-3, with TRBD2 matching 14 bases. Germline V gene lookup returns CDR1 SGHAT and CDR2 FQNNGV. Trimming removed 1 base from V and 0 bases from J; junction bases left unmatched: 6. CDR3 length: 19 amino acids. CDR3: CASSLGLGTSGGSTDTQYF. The CDR3 DNA follows: TGTGCCAGCAGCTTAGGGCTCGGGACTAGCGGGGGTAGCACAGATACGCAGTATTTT.

The J gene is TRBJ1-4, the V gene TRBV9, with D unresolved. The CDR3 sequence is 12 residues long. Germline V gives CDR1 SGDLS, CDR2 YYNGEE. V was shortened by 4 bases and J by 8 bases, with 9 bases between the two germline ends. CDR3 sequence: CASSSTREKLFF. For the CDR3, the DNA is TGTGCCAGCAGCTCCACCCGGGAAAAACTGTTTTTT.

The chain links TRBV3-1 (or the pseudogene TRBV3-2) to TRBJ2-7; 11 bases match TRBD2. Trimming cost V 4 bases and J 2 bases; bases outside gene matches: 4. The CDR3 runs to 15 residues. Germline CDR1 is LGHDT and CDR2 is YNNKEL (reference sequence). The CDR3 region is CASSPVSGGAYEQYF. The CDR3 region has the DNA TGTGCCAGCAGCCCAGTTAGCGGGGGGGCCTACGAGCAGTACTTC.

The chain joins TRBV18 to TRBJ2-1; no firm D call. The V and J ends lost 5 bases and 0 bases respectively, with 11 bases between them. The CDR3 is made up of 15 amino acids. Looked up from germline, CDR1 is KGHSH and CDR2 is LQKENI. The CDR3, as DNA: TGTGCCAGCTCAGATAGAGCCTTCTCCTACAATGAGCAGTTCTTC. Protein: CASSDRAFSYNEQFF. The full variable domain, rest sourced from reference TRBV18 and TRBJ2-1, is NAGVMQNPRHLVRRRGQEARLRCSPMKGHSHVYWYRQLPEEGLKFMVYLQKENIIDESGMPKERFSAEFPKEGPSILRIQQVVRGDSAAYFCASSDRAFSYNEQFFGPGTRLTVL.

This chain uses TRBV18 with TRBJ2-5; 7 nucleotides line up with TRBD1. Trimming took 4 bases from V and 9 from J; bases not matched to a gene: 11. CDR3 length: 14 residues. CDR1 and CDR2 from the germline V gene are KGHSH and LQKENI. CDR3: CASSQGQAPPAQYF. CDR3 in DNA: TGTGCCAGCTCACAAGGACAGGCGCCCCCGGCCCAGTACTTC.

This sequence joins TRBV30 and TRBJ1-1; no reliable D call. The CDR3 sequence is 13 residues long. Germline CDR1 is GTSNPN and CDR2 is SVGIG (reference sequence). Between the trimmed V and J ends, which lost 0 bases and 2 bases, there was a span of 7 bases. CDR3 sequence: CAWSVMRNTEAFF. As DNA, the CDR3 is TGTGCCTGGAGTGTAATGAGAAACACTGAAGCTTTCTTT.

The V call is TRBV2, the J call TRBJ1-6; 7 bases are shared with TRBD1. Germline V gene sequence: CDR1 SNHLY, CDR2 FYNNEI. This CDR3 spans 14 amino acids. The ends lost 3 bases at V and 7 bases at J; junction bases unmatched: 3. The CDR3 here is CASSEETGNSPLHF. CDR3 bases: TGTGCCAGCAGTGAGGAGACAGGGAATTCACCCCTCCACTTT.